This is a list of T cell receptor beta chains from one sample in a study of regulatory T cells in long-lasting Graves disease. Using its own MiXCR run on the multiplex PCR reads, TCRdb lists one record per CDR3 protein. The sample contains under 500,000 distinct CDR3 sequences, about 17% of which appear only once. These sequences were also reported in another study, on T cells in Graves' hyperthyroidism and ophthalmopathy.

Sequencing was performed on peripheral blood mononuclear cells (PBMCs), taken at new diagnosis, from a patient treated with antithyroid drugs. These receptors came from a young woman with Graves disease. CDR3s leave out the opening cysteine and the closing phenylalanine or tryptophan.

v_call	j_call	cdr3_aa
TRBV6-6	TRBJ1-1	ASSYASWMNTEAF
TRBV29-1	TRBJ1-2	SVPGTEYGYT
TRBV7-9	TRBJ2-5	ASSSQGARETQY
TRBV12-3/TRBV12-4	TRBJ2-1	ASSFPLRVGPLNEQF
TRBV20-1	TRBJ2-7	SARAIGTGSYEQY
TRBV19	TRBJ1-1	ASSIGAWESMNTEAF
TRBV10-1	TRBJ2-3	ASSEVWGQGTDTQY
TRBV5-1	TRBJ2-7	ASSLEAGISYEQY
TRBV7-2	TRBJ2-7	ASSNRVFSSYEQY
TRBV28	TRBJ2-3	ASSLGLRPSTDTQY
TRBV6-1	TRBJ2-7	ASSPGLAGGKSYEQY
TRBV7-9	TRBJ2-2	ASTRIAGVGSGELF
TRBV28	TRBJ2-1	ASSSNRVWEQF
TRBV11-2	TRBJ2-2	ASSQIAGEAGELF
TRBV29-1	TRBJ1-2	SVGWGTSGYT
TRBV7-8	TRBJ2-4	ASSHPTEGNIQY
TRBV9	TRBJ2-3	ASSATSMADTQY